Listed below are T cell receptor beta chains from one sample, sequenced in a study of T-cell memory formation after mild COVID-19. TCRdb reanalysed the 5' RACE reads using MiXCR and keeps one entry per CDR3 protein. Among 200,000 to 250,000 distinct CDR3 sequences listed, about 9.2% were seen once. Material: PBMCs or a T cell subset sorted from them (not recorded which). These TCRs come from a man aged 18 to 35 who had mild COVID-19 (a few samples of this study predate the infection). Cell type and time point are not known. Each CDR3 is given with its conserved first and last residue.

>TRBJ2-5|TRBV29-1
CSVVFPARGGETQYF
>TRBJ1-6|TRBV6-5
CASSYLEGVGNSPLHF
>TRBJ2-1|TRBV5-1
CASSSPGQGRNEQFF
>TRBJ2-3|TRBV4-3
CASSPEGQTDTQYF
>TRBJ2-2|TRBV4-3
CASSQEGDGTGELFF
>TRBJ1-6|TRBV15
CATSRQGFQSPLHF
>TRBJ2-6|TRBV5-1
CASSTGTSLGGANVLTF
>TRBJ2-1|TRBV2
CASSTGLASSYNEQFF
>TRBJ2-1|TRBV6-6
CASSSWTSGWSSYNEQFF
>TRBJ2-5|TRBV12-3/TRBV12-4
CASGLDQETQYF
>TRBJ1-6|TRBV6-1
CASSEAGVGQLPGDSPLHF
>TRBJ2-1|TRBV5-1
CASSETSGSNEQFF
>TRBJ2-7|TRBV5-1
CASSTSIAGIEQYF
>TRBJ2-5|TRBV7-8
CASSLTQGGETQYF
>TRBJ2-1|TRBV7-2
CASSITLGSYNEQFF
>TRBJ2-3|TRBV20-1
CSARGLADGDTQYF
>TRBJ2-3|TRBV12-5
CASRREDTQYF
>TRBJ2-2|TRBV11-2
CASSRSGTGELFF
>TRBJ2-5|TRBV7-9
CASTPGLAGGPGETQYF
>TRBJ2-7|TRBV12-3/TRBV12-4
CASSSTAGRNSYEQYF
>TRBJ2-2|TRBV29-1
CSVDRTGELFF
>TRBJ2-2|TRBV7-2
CASRLGLAGAGELFF
>TRBJ1-5|TRBV19
CASSRGGTGHQPQHF
>TRBJ2-7|TRBV2
CAGSVIDEQYF
>TRBJ1-2|TRBV5-1
CASSFGSSNPGYTF
>TRBJ2-1|TRBV6-4
CASSDPPREQFF
>TRBJ2-2|TRBV5-1
CATRVTNTGELFF
>TRBJ2-5|TRBV11-2
CASSPGGSETQYF
>TRBJ2-7|TRBV6-6
CASDGGRGHEQYF
>TRBJ1-6|TRBV6-4
CASSDGGEAGDEDYNSPLHF
>TRBJ2-1|TRBV28
CASSQTLANNEQFF
>TRBJ2-4|TRBV5-8
CASSPRRSLDKNIQYF
>TRBJ2-5|TRBV4-3
CASSQEVWRPETQYF
>TRBJ1-1|TRBV7-9
CASSPTDTEAFF
>TRBJ2-1|TRBV3-1
CASSQAGGLYNEQFF
>TRBJ1-1|TRBV5-1
CASSLNRQGTEAFF
>TRBJ1-5|TRBV7-8
CASSLAWQDQPQHF